This T cell receptor beta chain was captured in a study of T-cell reconstitution after alpha-beta-depleted transplantation in children. Unique molecular identifiers were incorporated during preparation of the TCRbeta library. TCRdb used MiXCR to reprocess the PCR reads, holding one entry per CDR3 protein. The sample shows 250,000 to 400,000 distinct CDR3 sequences, approximately 23% of them seen only once. In germline, CDR1 is MGHRA, CDR2 YSYEKL. This CDR3 region has 17 residues. Losses at the gene ends were 1 base for V and 5 bases for J; bases not matched to a gene: 8. This clonotype was counted between two and nine times. Its antigen is as yet unknown. Overall study findings and caveats: In patients about two months after transplant, alpha-beta T cells reportedly arose from several hundred expanded graft clones. At day 60, the high TCRbeta diversity found in some patients originated from recipient T cells and thymic progenitors that had survived. A year had passed since transplant, and T-cell counts and diversity by then came mostly from newly produced T cells.

The sequence came from a male patient aged 5 to 17 who had a stem cell transplant for acute lymphoblastic leukemia, so the T cells may come from the graft donor. This sequence joins TRBV4-1 and TRBJ1-2, with 12 bases aligning to TRBD1. This sample comprised PBMCs, mostly from graft donor cells, obtained 180 days after TCRalphabeta/CD19-depleted stem cell transplant. The CDR3 DNA reads TGCGCCAGCAGCCAAGGAGTAGGGACAGGGGGCTGGTATGGCTACACCTTC. This encodes CASSQGVGTGGWYGYTF.